The sequence of this T cell receptor beta chain was determined in a study of blood T cell repertoires in COVID-19. Repertoires were generated with immunoSEQ multiplex PCR, while TCRdb's copy carries only in-frame clones and drops some. This repertoire shows roughly 69,000 clones, about nine tenths found once; its top ten account for 4.7%. This clone was observed a few times. The germline V gene has CDR1 SGHTA and CDR2 FQGNSA. The CDR3 has 15 residues. J gave up 5 bases and V 5 bases, and 2 bases lay outside the gene matches. The chain employs TRBV7-2 and TRBJ2-1, with TRBD2 matching 14 bases. Material for sequencing was peripheral blood. The clonotype comes from a human donor in a cohort sampled during active COVID-19. The CDR3 bases are TGTGCCAGCAGCCCGGGACTAGCGGGGGACAATGAGCAGTTCTTC. It specifies CASSPGLAGDNEQFF.